The clone carrying this T cell receptor (beta chain) was seen only a few times. The antigen is not known. The sample belongs to a study of CD8+ T cells in alopecia areata. Study observations and caveats: It was lesional scalp, especially alopecia totalis/universalis, that showed higher clonality than normal scalp. Against the mouse data, patients shared TCRs less clearly, possibly for HLA reasons.

Following RNA extraction, reverse transcription yielded cDNA that acted as the sequencing template. Produced via immunoSEQ multiplex PCR; TCRdb's table is partial and in-frame only. The sample consists of 200,000 to 250,000 clones, more than 55% of them appearing once. Looked up from germline, CDR1 is MNHNS and CDR2 is SASEGT. V shed 1 base and J shed 7 bases, with 4 bases lying between them. The CDR3 spans 11 residues. Treatment meaning: oral pan-JAK inhibitor, 5-10 mg twice daily. The source material was CD4+ T cells sorted from blood, sampled around week 44, from a patient treated with tofacitinib. The chain has TRBV6-1 and TRBJ1-2, with D unresolved. The clonotype originates from a human donor with alopecia areata. CDR3 loop: CASSEVGGYTF. Here the CDR3 DNA reads TGTGCCAGCAGTGAAGTCGGTGGCTACACCTTC.